The entry below describes one TCR beta chain. This sample is drawn from a study of blood T cells in healthy people across ages. Study background: The capture of about one barcoded beta molecule per two T cells was achieved by template switching.

For the second PCR, which ran for about 7 to 11 cycles, a sample-barcoded 5' primer and a J-beta primer mix were used. Carrying 12 random nucleotides, a template-switch adaptor labeled each individual cDNA molecule. TCRdb re-derived calls from the 5' RACE reads in MiXCR, one entry per CDR3 protein. The sample lists about 1.5 million distinct CDR3 sequences, around 40% seen once, with around 4% in the top ten. CDR1 and CDR2 from the germline V gene are LNHNV and YYDKDF (reference sequence). This CDR3 is 16 amino acids long. Trimming removed 7 bases from V and 6 bases from J, with 21 bases in between. The chain employs TRBV15 and TRBJ1-4; unclear D gene. Specimen: blood. The receptor comes from a woman aged 18-29 years in good health. The CDR3 sequence is CATTFPQVHRDEKLFF. DNA of the CDR3: TGTGCCACCACATTTCCCCAGGTCCACCGGGATGAAAAACTGTTTTTT.